These 5 T cell receptor beta chains share one sample of origin, sequenced in a study of cytomegalovirus exposure and HLA in healthy donors. Amplification used 60 Vbeta primers and 13 Jbeta primers. Clones were sequenced by immunoSEQ multiplex PCR, and TCRdb holds only the in-frame ones, with some missing. This sample has hundreds of thousands of clones, with about 75% found just once. The sequenced sample was PBMCs. These receptors all stem from a female donor in good health and CMV-seronegative.

This clone was seen a few times. The rearrangement joins TRBV30 to TRBJ2-7; tentative D call: TRBD1 (5 bases). Trimming stripped 0 bases from V and 1 base from J, with 10 bases between. The CDR3 is made up of 14 amino acids. Germline V gene lookup returns CDR1 GTSNPN and CDR2 SVGIG (reference sequence). The CDR3, as DNA: TGTGCCTGGAGTGTACAGGTGTTTTCCTACGAGCAGTACTTC. Amino acids: CAWSVQVFSYEQYF. The full variable domain, in which reference TRBV30 and TRBJ2-7 provide the parts outside the CDR3, is SQTIHQWPATLVQPVGSPLSLECTVEGTSNPNLYWYRQAAGRGLQLLFYSVGIGQISSEVPQNLSASRPQDRQFILSSKKLLLSDSGFYLCAWSVQVFSYEQYFGPGTRLTVT.

This clone has a single count. Other DNA sequences in the sample encode the same CDR3. This chain links TRBV9 with TRBJ1-2, with D possibly being TRBD1 (5 bases). This CDR3 has 12 residues. In germline, CDR1 is SGDLS, CDR2 YYNGEE. Deletions cut 1 base from V and 5 bases from J, with 6 bases between. CDR3 coding DNA: TGTGCCAGCAGCGTACAGGGTTATGGCTACACCTTC. It yields the protein CASSVQGYGYTF.

The chain recombines TRBV19 with TRBJ1-5, with 7 bases lining up with TRBD1. This CDR3 contains 17 residues. CDR1 is LNHDA and CDR2 is SQIVND in the germline V gene (reference sequence). After removal of 5 bases from V and 0 bases from J, the junction contained 10 bases not matched to a gene. CDR3 sequence: CASSPRQGRYSNQPQHF. The CDR3 nucleotides are TGTGCCAGTAGTCCCCGACAGGGACGATATAGCAATCAGCCCCAGCATTTT. Supplemented by reference TRBV19 and TRBJ1-5, the full variable domain reads DGGITQSPKYLFRKEGQNVTLSCEQNLNHDAMYWYRQDPGQGLRLIYYSQIVNDFQKGDIAEGYSVSREKKESFPLTVTSAQKNPTAFYLCASSPRQGRYSNQPQHFGDGTRLSIL.

This clone was counted a few times. At the DNA level, this CDR3 is encoded by other sequences in the same sample as well. The rearrangement links TRBV27 to TRBJ2-5; TRBD1 agrees at 7 bases. The DNA end is a closer match to TRBJ2-7, so the J assignment may be wrong. The CDR3 is 12 amino acids. Germline CDR1 is MNHEY and CDR2 is SMNVEV (reference sequence). The CDR3 nucleotides are TGTGCCAGCAGTTCGACAGGGTCCGAGCAGTACTTC. Translated, it gives CASSSTGSEQYF.

This clone was seen once. This chain connects TRBV5-8 to TRBJ2-3, with D possibly being TRBD1 (5 bases). This CDR3 contains 14 residues. V was cut by 4 bases and J by 1 base, with 10 bases left in between. In germline, CDR1 is SGHTS, CDR2 YDEGEE. The CDR3 sequence: CASSADRGTDTQYF. The DNA of the CDR3 is TGTGCCAGCAGCGCAGACAGAGGCACAGATACGCAGTATTTT.